This T cell receptor beta chain was retrieved from a study of response to subunit inactivated influenza vaccine. This clonotype was seen more than once but under ten times. MiXCR was run by TCRdb on the RT-PCR reads, yielding one entry per CDR3 protein. The top ten hold around 35% of the sample, which has over 150,000 distinct CDR3 sequences, roughly 10% seen once. V was trimmed by 9 bases and J by 0 bases, leaving 11 bases between them. The CDR3 has 14 amino acids. Germline CDR1 and CDR2: KGHDR and SFDVKD. The clonotype originates from a man aged 50-75 years who received an inactivated influenza vaccine. Sequenced material: CD8+ T cells sorted from PBMCs, taken roughly 24 months after vaccination. The chain joins TRBV24-1 to TRBJ1-5; D is ambiguous. The CDR3 reads CATATDPSNQPQHF. CDR3 in DNA: TGTGCCACCGCAACCGATCCTAGCAATCAGCCCCAGCATTTT.